The next 23 T cell receptor beta chains were all read from a single sample in a study of beta chain features in type 1 diabetes. Investigators reverse transcribed all isolated RNA, so they sequenced expressed TCRB transcripts. Sequenced by immunoSEQ multiplex PCR; TCRdb stores in-frame clones only, minus some. The sample has 400,000 to 600,000 clones, 30% seen once. The sample was naive CD4+ T cells from blood. The receptors derive from a man between 18 and 35 years old in good health.

This clone was observed a handful of times. The chain links TRBV25-1 to TRBJ2-1, with 13 bases matching TRBD2. CDR1 is MGHDK and CDR2 is SYGVNS in the germline V gene. The trim removed 1 base at V and 6 bases at J, leaving 3 bases unmatched. CDR3 length: 16 amino acids. CDR3 DNA sequence: TGTGCCAGCAGTGAATGGCGACTAGCGGGAGGCAATGAGCAGTTCTTC. It is translated as CASSEWRLAGGNEQFF.

V gene TRBV30 combines with J gene TRBJ1-2, with D possibly being TRBD1 (5 bases). The germline V and J ends were trimmed by 5 bases and 4 bases, with 5 bases remaining between them. Germline CDR1 GTSNPN, CDR2 SVGIG (reference sequence). This CDR3 region has 10 residues. The CDR3 sequence: CAWGAYGYTF. DNA of the CDR3: TGTGCCTGGGGGGCCTATGGCTACACCTTC. The variable domain in full, with the rest retrieved from reference TRBV30 and TRBJ1-2, is SQTIHQWPATLVQPVGSPLSLECTVEGTSNPNLYWYRQAAGRGLQLLFYSVGIGQISSEVPQNLSASRPQDRQFILSSKKLLLSDSGFYLCAWGAYGYTFGSGTRLTVV.

This clone was counted a few times. The genes are TRBV19 and TRBJ2-5; D gene ambiguous. V dropped 5 bases and J dropped 0 bases, with 13 bases sitting between them. The germline gives CDR1 LNHDA, CDR2 SQIVND (reference sequence). This CDR3 contains 15 residues. The CDR3 spells CASSARSAYQETQYF. Here the CDR3 DNA reads TGTGCCAGTAGTGCCAGGAGCGCCTACCAAGAGACCCAGTACTTC. The full variable domain, in which reference TRBV19 and TRBJ2-5 provide the parts outside the CDR3, is DGGITQSPKYLFRKEGQNVTLSCEQNLNHDAMYWYRQDPGQGLRLIYYSQIVNDFQKGDIAEGYSVSREKKESFPLTVTSAQKNPTAFYLCASSARSAYQETQYFGPGTRLLVL.

J is TRBJ2-7 and V is TRBV4-1; D possibly corresponds to TRBD1 (5 bases). The CDR3 length is 15 residues. The V gene lost 1 base and the J gene lost 5 bases, with 15 bases spanning the gap. Per germline, CDR1 MGHRA and CDR2 YSYEKL. The CDR3 loop reads CASSQVGLKWNEQYF. The CDR3 DNA reads as TGCGCCAGCAGCCAAGTGGGGCTAAAATGGAACGAGCAGTACTTC.

A few counts support this clone. The sample carries other DNA sequences with the same CDR3. The V gene is TRBV7-2, the J gene TRBJ2-3; TRBD1 matches at 8 bases. Per the germline V gene, CDR1 is SGHTA and CDR2 is FQGNSA. The CDR3 consists of 14 residues. With 6 bases clipped from V and 1 base from J, the junction kept 3 bases outside the gene matches. Here the CDR3 DNA reads TGTGCCAGCAGTTTGGACAGGGGCACAGATACGCAGTATTTT. As protein: CASSLDRGTDTQYF.

This clone appeared a single time. The rearrangement joins TRBV9 to TRBJ1-2; D might be TRBD1 (5 bases). The CDR3 totals 14 residues. From germline, CDR1 is SGDLS and CDR2 YYNGEE. V was pared by 0 bases and J by 3 bases, with 9 bases between. The CDR3 DNA is TGTGCCAGCAGCGTAGGCCCACAGGACTATGGCTACACCTTC. It translates to CASSVGPQDYGYTF.

This clone was observed a few times. The chain employs TRBV30 and TRBJ2-6; 9 bases line up with TRBD1. V lost 1 base and J lost 2; bases outside the gene matches: 9. The CDR3 contains 18 residues. CDR1 and CDR2 (germline): GTSNPN, SVGIG (reference sequence). CDR3 protein: CAWSGRDRGSAGANVLTF. CDR3 DNA sequence: TGTGCCTGGAGTGGCCGCGACAGGGGGAGCGCTGGGGCCAACGTCCTGACTTTC.

This clone showed up just a few times. The chain carries TRBV13 and TRBJ1-2; no clear D. The germline V gene has CDR1 PRHDT and CDR2 FYEKMQ (reference sequence). Trimming pared 5 bases from V and 5 bases from J, leaving 9 bases between. This CDR3 comprises 12 residues. In DNA form, the CDR3 reads TGTGCCAGCAGCCGGGGATTGTATGGCTACACCTTC. This sequence encodes CASSRGLYGYTF.

This chain connects TRBV6-5 to TRBJ2-5, with 7 bases matching TRBD1. Germline V gene sequence: CDR1 MNHEY, CDR2 SVGAGI. The CDR3 runs to 14 residues. Unmatched junction bases numbered 10, after V lost 5 bases and J lost 7 bases. The CDR3 sequence: CASSVDRDGRTQYF. In nucleotides, the CDR3 is TGTGCCAGCAGTGTCGACAGGGATGGAAGGACCCAGTACTTC.

The rearrangement joins TRBV28 to TRBJ1-2; no definite D call. The CDR3 contains 11 residues. Germline CDR1 is MDHEN and CDR2 is SYDVKM. V lost 8 bases to trimming and J lost 7 bases, with 11 bases between them. CDR3 sequence reads: CASGPKLGYTF. CDR3 sequence (DNA): TGTGCCAGCGGCCCAAAGCTTGGCTACACCTTC.

A note on this clone: Other nucleotide sequences from this sample produce the same CDR3. The chain couples TRBV5-4 to TRBJ2-3; TRBD2 might be the D (5 bases). CDR1 is SGHNT, CDR2 YYREEE, per germline (reference sequence). The ends were cut back, 0 bases at V and 0 bases at J, with 8 bases in the middle. This CDR3 comprises 15 residues. CDR3 nucleotide sequence: TGTGCCAGCAGCTTGGCGGGATCTAGCACAGATACGCAGTATTTT. This codes for CASSLAGSSTDTQYF.

This chain joins TRBV4-1 and TRBJ2-3; no clear D. Germline V CDR1 and CDR2: MGHRA, YSYEKL. Trimming removed 7 bases at V and 2 bases at J, with 25 bases between. This CDR3 region has 18 residues. The chain's CDR3 is CASTEPQARLTYTDTQYF. In DNA form, the CDR3 reads TGCGCCAGCACCGAACCTCAGGCCCGCTTGACGTACACAGATACGCAGTATTTT.

This clone turned up a few times. This chain joins TRBV18 and TRBJ1-1; D uncertain. Germline CDR1 and CDR2: KGHSH and LQKENI. The V gene lost 5 bases and the J gene lost 3 bases, with 13 bases spanning the gap. The CDR3 loop spans 14 amino acids. CDR3 protein: CASSSLRMDTEAFF. The DNA for the CDR3 is TGTGCCAGCTCATCGCTGAGGATGGACACTGAAGCTTTCTTT.

This clone was picked up a small number of times. The chain links TRBV29-1 to TRBJ2-6; 8 bases align to TRBD2. With V trimmed by 6 bases and J by 2 bases, 3 bases remained unmatched. CDR3 size: 14 residues. CDR1 SQVTM and CDR2 ANQGSEA come from the germline V gene. The CDR3 region has the DNA TGCAGCGTCAAGGGACTAGCTGGGGCCAACGTCCTGACTTTC. Translated, it gives CSVKGLAGANVLTF.

This clone was recorded once. The rearrangement uses TRBV7-2 and TRBJ2-7; 9 bases are a match to TRBD2. The germline V gene has CDR1 SGHTA and CDR2 FQGNSA. The CDR3 length is 16 residues. Losses at the gene ends were 5 bases for V and 3 bases for J; bases not matched to a gene: 11. CDR3 residues: CASSPIRSGSFYEQYF. In nucleotides, the CDR3 is TGTGCCAGCAGCCCTATCCGTAGCGGGAGTTTCTACGAGCAGTACTTC.

The chain carries TRBV30 and TRBJ1-2, with D tentatively TRBD1 (6 bases). Trimming cost V 7 bases and J 4 bases, with 10 bases left between them. Per the germline V gene, CDR1 is GTSNPN and CDR2 is SVGIG (reference sequence). There are 11 residues in the CDR3. The CDR3 nucleotides are TGTGCCTTACAGGGAGGCTATGGCTACACCTTC. Translating gives CALQGGYGYTF.

The genes are TRBV6-5 and TRBJ2-5; D unresolved. Germline V lookup: CDR1 MNHEY, CDR2 SVGAGI. There are 11 residues in the CDR3. V lost 6 bases and J 5 bases, leaving 7 bases between the germline ends. CDR3 DNA sequence: TGTGCCAGCAGCCGAGGCGAGACCCAGTACTTC. Residues: CASSRGETQYF.

V is TRBV7-6 and J is TRBJ2-1; no firm D call. The CDR3 has 12 residues. Germline CDR1 reads SGHVS; CDR2 reads FNYEAQ. Trimming pared 5 bases from V and 6 bases from J, leaving 8 bases between. In DNA, the CDR3 is TGTGCCAGCAGCCCCCCGTCCAATGAGCAGTTCTTC. As protein: CASSPPSNEQFF.

This clone was counted only a few times. The chain is built from TRBV29-1 and TRBJ2-7, with D possibly being TRBD2 (6 bases). This CDR3 has 12 amino acids. In germline, CDR1 is SQVTM, CDR2 ANQGSEA. The V and J ends lost 7 bases and 5 bases respectively, with 15 bases between them. The CDR3 DNA is TGCAGCGCCAAGCGTGGGAGGAACGAGCAGTACTTC. Amino acid sequence: CSAKRGRNEQYF.

The chain links TRBV10-3 to TRBJ2-4; D uncertain. This CDR3 has 14 amino acids. Trimming removed 2 bases at V and 0 bases at J, with 5 bases between. Germline-derived CDR1 and CDR2 are ENHRY and SYGVKD. CDR3 region: CAISEGIAKNIQYF. CDR3 nucleotides: TGTGCCATCAGTGAGGGGATAGCCAAAAACATTCAGTACTTC.

The chain recombines TRBV5-1 with TRBJ2-6; D unresolved. CDR1 SGHRS and CDR2 YFSETQ come from the germline V gene. Trimming removed 7 bases at V and 2 bases at J, with 19 bases between. The length of the CDR3 is 17 residues. CDR3 loop: CASGPSGLLAGANVLTF. The DNA of the CDR3 is TGCGCCAGCGGCCCATCGGGCTTGCTGGCTGGGGCCAACGTCCTGACTTTC.

The chain has TRBV30 and TRBJ1-2, with D possibly being TRBD1 (5 bases). The V end lost 3 bases, the J end lost 4 bases, and 12 bases lay between the germline ends. Germline V gene sequence: CDR1 GTSNPN, CDR2 SVGIG (reference sequence). The CDR3 covers 13 residues. This CDR3 is CAWRPGTPYGYTF. CDR3 bases: TGTGCCTGGAGGCCAGGGACCCCCTATGGCTACACCTTC.

The chain couples TRBV7-2 to TRBJ2-1, with D perhaps TRBD1 or TRBD2 (5 bases each). From germline, CDR1 is SGHTA and CDR2 FQGNSA. The V gene lost 5 bases and the J gene lost 10 bases, with 15 bases spanning the gap. The CDR3 has 13 residues. The CDR3 DNA follows: TGTGCCAGCAGCACCAGGGAGACACGGGAGCAGTTCTTC. Protein product: CASSTRETREQFF.